This entry lists 13 T cell receptor beta chains sequenced from one sample in a study of monozygotic twins with cystic fibrosis. Profiled with immunoSEQ multiplex PCR; TCRdb holds only in-frame clones, not every one. The sample lists about 36,000 clones; 90% to 95% were seen once. Source material: blood. These receptors all come from a boy younger than 10 with cystic fibrosis.

The DNA for the CDR3 is TGTGCCAGCAGCCCCATGAAATGGAACACTGAAGCTTTCTTT. Its protein product is CASSPMKWNTEAFF. The rearrangement uses TRBV6-5 and TRBJ1-1; unclear D gene. Germline CDR1 and CDR2: MNHEY and SVGAGI. The CDR3 is 14 residues long. The V end was cut by 6 bases, the J end by 1 base, with 12 bases between.

V usage is TRBV27 and J usage is TRBJ1-1; D gene ambiguous. The CDR3 consists of 13 residues. The germline CDR1 and CDR2 sequences are MNHEY and SMNVEV (reference sequence). V was cut by 5 bases and J by 5 bases, with 12 bases left in between. DNA of the CDR3: TGTGCCAGCAGTCCAAACACCCGGACTGAAGCTTTCTTT. As protein: CASSPNTRTEAFF.

The chain is built from TRBV4-1 and TRBJ2-1, with TRBD2 identical over 12 bases. The CDR3 is 19 amino acids. After removal of 0 bases from V and 4 bases from J, the junction contained 10 bases not matched to a gene. Germline CDR1 is MGHRA and CDR2 is YSYEKL. The CDR3 region has the DNA TGCGCCAGCAGCCAAGAAGAATCGCTAGCGGGGGGGTATTACAATGAGCAGTTCTTC. It encodes CASSQEESLAGGYYNEQFF.

This clone came up once. This sequence joins TRBV5-1 and TRBJ1-2; perhaps TRBD1 as D (6 bases). Germline CDR1 reads SGHRS; CDR2 reads YFSETQ. This CDR3 comprises 15 residues. Trimming pared 2 bases from V and 8 bases from J, leaving 19 bases between. CDR3 nucleotides: TGCGCCAGCAGCTTCACTTTACAGGGACCGACAGGCTACACCTTC. Translated, it gives CASSFTLQGPTGYTF.

This chain uses TRBV2 with TRBJ1-5, with a possible D match to TRBD1 (5 bases). The CDR3 totals 16 residues. The germline V and J ends were trimmed by 6 bases and 5 bases, with 20 bases remaining between them. CDR1 SNHLY and CDR2 FYNNEI come from the germline V gene. The CDR3 region has the DNA TGTGCCAGCAGCCCTACCGGGACGATGCCCCATCAGCCCCAGCATTTT. This gives the protein CASSPTGTMPHQPQHF.

J is TRBJ2-5 and V is TRBV27, with a weak D call TRBD2 (5 bases). The CDR3 totals 12 residues. The germline V gene has CDR1 MNHEY and CDR2 SMNVEV (reference sequence). With 6 bases removed from V and 14 bases from J, the gap between germline ends came to 19 bases. CDR3 DNA sequence: TGTGCCAGCAGCGATCTGTCGAGGGCCGAATACTTC. Its protein is CASSDLSRAEYF.

The chain combines TRBV5-1 with TRBJ2-3; TRBD1 aligns across 9 bases. The CDR3 runs 16 residues. Germline V gene lookup returns CDR1 SGHRS and CDR2 YFSETQ. V was pared by 4 bases and J by 1 base, with 7 bases of the junction left unmatched. The CDR3 sequence is CASSLPRTGGTDTQYF. The CDR3 nucleotides are TGCGCCAGCAGCCTACCTAGGACAGGGGGCACAGATACGCAGTATTTT.

The chain couples TRBV19 to TRBJ2-1; possibly TRBD1 for D (5 bases). Germline V CDR1 and CDR2: LNHDA, SQIVND (reference sequence). Trimming cost V 8 bases and J 5 bases, with 16 bases left between them. This CDR3 has 14 residues. CDR3 sequence reads: CASRGADGDNEQFF. For the CDR3, the DNA is TGTGCCAGTCGTGGGGCCGATGGGGACAATGAGCAGTTCTTC.

The chain uses TRBV10-3 and TRBJ1-1, with D possibly being TRBD1 (6 bases). The V gene's germline CDR1 is ENHRY and CDR2 SYGVKD. Trimming took off 4 bases at V and 1 base at J, with 22 bases between the two ends. The CDR3 has 18 residues. CDR3 amino acids: CAISARVGGRRRNTEAFF. The DNA of the CDR3 is TGTGCCATCAGTGCCCGGGTGGGGGGCCGCCGTCGGAACACTGAAGCTTTCTTT.

This chain uses TRBV27 with TRBJ1-1, with 7 bases aligning to TRBD1. J gave up 4 bases and V 7 bases, and 6 bases lay outside the gene matches. Per germline, CDR1 MNHEY and CDR2 SMNVEV (reference sequence). This CDR3 is 13 amino acids long. The CDR3 nucleotides are TGTGCCAGCACGGGCAGGGGGAGCACTGAAGCTTTCTTT. Protein sequence: CASTGRGSTEAFF.

V is TRBV11-2 and J is TRBJ2-2; D is possibly TRBD2 (7 bases). Trimming left V 5 bases short and J 0 bases short, with 13 bases between. Per the germline V gene, CDR1 is SGHAT and CDR2 is FQNNGV. This CDR3 is 16 amino acids long. CDR3 in DNA: TGTGCCAGCAGCCCTCGGGGGGCACCGAACACCGGGGAGCTGTTTTTT. Residues: CASSPRGAPNTGELFF.

V gene TRBV5-1 combines with J gene TRBJ1-4; D is perhaps TRBD1 (6 bases). This CDR3 is built from 16 residues. Germline-derived CDR1 and CDR2 are SGHRS and YFSETQ. The V and J ends lost 3 bases and 0 bases respectively, with 12 bases between them. CDR3: CASSYRDISTNEKLFF. DNA for the CDR3: TGCGCCAGCAGCTACCGGGACATCTCAACTAATGAAAAACTGTTTTTT.

This clone has a handful of counts. This chain links TRBV2 with TRBJ1-1; no clear D gene. Germline CDR1 and CDR2: SNHLY and FYNNEI. There are 12 residues in the CDR3. V lost 6 bases and J 6 bases, leaving 11 bases between the germline ends. The CDR3 coding sequence is TGTGCCAGCAGGGATCGGTCCCCTGAAGCTTTCTTT. Translating it yields CASRDRSPEAFF.